The next 9 T cell receptor beta chains were all read from a single sample in a study of regulatory T cells in long-lasting Graves disease. CDR3 regions were amplified by Arm-PCR using iRepertoire HTBI primers to build TCR beta libraries. MiXCR, run by TCRdb on the multiplex PCR reads, gives a single entry per CDR3 protein. The data show 350,000 to 500,000 distinct CDR3 sequences, with 13% to 15% seen just once and roughly 15% held by the top ten. Described time point: newly diagnosed GD, antithyroid drugs for less than 3 months. Making the TCR library involved RNA that had been extracted from PBMCs. These data are also associated with another study on T cells in Graves' hyperthyroidism and ophthalmopathy.

The material was peripheral blood mononuclear cells (PBMCs), obtained at new diagnosis, from a patient treated with antithyroid drugs. The receptors were gathered from a woman aged 45-60 years with Graves disease.

The CDR3 loop is CASSANIGTSGSGSKNIQYF. In nucleotides, the CDR3 is TGTGCCAGCAGCGCAAACATTGGGACTAGCGGGAGCGGATCCAAAAACATTCAGTACTTC. This rearrangement joins TRBV7-9 to TRBJ2-4, with TRBD2 identical over 14 bases. From germline, CDR1 is SEHNR and CDR2 FQNEAQ (reference sequence). This CDR3 comprises 20 residues. Trimming removed 5 bases from V and 2 bases from J; junction bases left unmatched: 14. Variable domain in full (rest from reference TRBV7-9 and TRBJ2-4): DTGVSQNPRHKITKRGQNVTFRCDPISEHNRLYWYRQTLGQGPEFLTYFQNEAQLEKSRLLSDRFSAERPKGSFSTLEIQRTEQGDSAMYLCASSANIGTSGSGSKNIQYFGAGTRLSVL.

The chain couples TRBV18 to TRBJ2-3; the match to TRBD2 covers 7 bases. Germline V gene data show CDR1 as KGHSH and CDR2 as LQKENI. This CDR3 has 14 residues. After removal of 5 bases from V and 5 bases from J, the junction contained 7 bases not matched to a gene. DNA of the CDR3: TGTGCCAGCTCAACAGGTTTAGCGGGAGATACGCAGTATTTT. Its translation is CASSTGLAGDTQYF.

This clonotype was detected ten times or more. The chain carries TRBV5-1 and TRBJ2-7; TRBD2 matches 8 bases. Germline V lookup: CDR1 SGHRS, CDR2 YFSETQ. J lost 2 bases, V lost 1 base, and 5 bases had no gene match. CDR3 length equals 15 residues. The CDR3 is CASSLRAGDPYEQYF. The CDR3, as DNA: TGCGCCAGCAGCTTGCGAGCGGGGGATCCCTACGAGCAGTACTTC. Drawing the rest from reference TRBV5-1 and TRBJ2-7, the complete variable domain is KAGVTQTPRYLIKTRGQQVTLSCSPISGHRSVSWYQQTPGQGLQFLFEYFSETQRNKGNFPGRFSGRQFSNSRSEMNVSTLELGDSALYLCASSLRAGDPYEQYFGPGTRLTVT.

This clonotype was seen many times. J is TRBJ1-1 and V is TRBV28; D gene uncertain. Germline CDR1 reads MDHEN; CDR2 reads SYDVKM. The CDR3 runs to 15 residues. The V end was cut by 8 bases, the J end by 1 base, with 17 bases between. The CDR3 here is CASGNLGMGNTEAFF. CDR3 DNA sequence: TGTGCCAGCGGGAACCTGGGGATGGGGAACACTGAAGCTTTCTTT.

The rearrangement uses TRBV6-2 or TRBV6-3 and TRBJ1-4; 8 positions match TRBD1. The CDR3 runs to 16 residues. Germline-derived CDR1 and CDR2 are MNHEY and SVGEGT. Trimming removed 5 bases from V and 7 bases from J; junction bases left unmatched: 12. The CDR3 is CASSEARDRRSEKLFF. CDR3 nucleotide sequence: TGTGCCAGCAGTGAAGCACGGGACAGGCGAAGTGAAAAACTGTTTTTT.

This clonotype was counted a few times. The V call is TRBV9, the J call TRBJ2-5; a possible D gene is TRBD1 (6 bases). The CDR3 has 16 residues. The V gene lost 0 bases and the J gene lost 5 bases, with 17 bases spanning the gap. CDR1 and CDR2 (germline): SGDLS, YYNGEE. Here the CDR3 reads CASSVGVQGFGETQYF. For the CDR3, the DNA is TGTGCCAGCAGCGTAGGTGTACAGGGTTTTGGGGAGACCCAGTACTTC.

This clonotype was counted ten times or more. This chain links TRBV7-6 with TRBJ2-5; 11 bases align to TRBD2. Germline V lookup: CDR1 SGHVS, CDR2 FNYEAQ. This CDR3 is built from 18 residues. The junction had 16 bases not matched to a gene; V was cut back by 5 bases and J by 5 bases. The CDR3 DNA reads as TGTGCCAGCAGCCTGACTAGCGGGGACGGGGGACTTGGGGAGACCCAGTACTTC. This codes for CASSLTSGDGGLGETQYF.

V usage is TRBV4-1 and J usage is TRBJ2-1; no clear D gene. This CDR3 has 14 amino acids. CDR1 is MGHRA and CDR2 is YSYEKL in the germline V gene. The V end was cut by 0 bases, the J end by 15 bases, with 18 bases between. For the CDR3, the DNA is TGCGCCAGCAGCCAAGATGCCCTGCCACCTTGGCTGTTCTTC. Its protein is CASSQDALPPWLFF.

CDR3 coding DNA: TGTGCCAGCAGACCAGCGGGAGCGGGAGGGCCCATCGAGCAGTACTTC. It yields the protein CASRPAGAGGPIEQYF. This chain uses TRBV5-8 with TRBJ2-7; 10 nucleotides align to TRBD2. Looked up from germline, CDR1 is SGHTS and CDR2 is YDEGEE. The CDR3 loop spans 16 amino acids. The J segment lost 6 bases and the V segment lost 5 bases, leaving 14 bases of the junction unmatched.